A single sample is the source of the 27 T cell receptor beta chains below, sequenced in a study of CD8 T cells in ankylosing spondylitis. One entry per CDR3 protein, called by TCRdb with MiXCR from the 5' RACE reads. The sample comprises 210,000 or so distinct CDR3 sequences, around 8% of which are singletons, and 4.8% rests with the top ten. The sequencing input was blood, either unsorted or a sorted T cell fraction (not recorded which). The receptor source for this set is a female donor with ankylosing spondylitis or in good health (not recorded which).

The table lists this clonotype with many counts. The chain carries TRBV5-1 and TRBJ2-2, with 8 positions matching TRBD2. CDR3 length equals 15 residues. The V gene's germline CDR1 is SGHRS and CDR2 YFSETQ. J gave up 4 bases and V 2 bases, and 4 bases lay outside the gene matches. The CDR3 here is CASSLTSGGTGELFF. The CDR3 DNA is TGCGCCAGCAGCTTAACCAGCGGGGGCACCGGGGAGCTGTTTTTT.

A few counts support this clonotype. The V and J genes are TRBV12-3 or TRBV12-4 and TRBJ1-2, with D possibly TRBD1 on 5 matching bases. Trimming stripped 5 bases from V and 8 bases from J, with 21 bases between. The CDR3 runs to 15 residues. The CDR3 here is CASSHLTVSPRGYTF. The CDR3 bases are TGTGCCAGCAGTCACCTGACAGTTTCTCCTCGGGGCTACACCTTC.

This clonotype has just a few counts. The chain couples TRBV5-1 to TRBJ2-2, with 8 nucleotides matching TRBD1. The CDR3 has 14 residues. CDR1 is SGHRS, CDR2 YFSETQ, per germline. The V and J ends lost 4 bases and 6 bases, in that order; junction bases with no gene match: 5. The CDR3 nucleotides read TGCGCCAGCAGCCGAGACAGGGGAGCCGGGGAGCTGTTTTTT. Translation: CASSRDRGAGELFF.

This clonotype has ten or more counts. The genes are TRBV6-2 or TRBV6-3 and TRBJ2-7; D remains ambiguous. The CDR3 has 11 residues. The V end was cut by 10 bases, the J end by 5 bases, with 12 bases between. Germline V gene sequence: CDR1 MNHEY, CDR2 SVGEGT. Here the CDR3 reads CATSPSDEQYF. In nucleotides, the CDR3 is TGTGCCACCTCGCCGTCGGACGAGCAGTACTTC.

The table lists this clonotype with many counts. The CDR3 DNA reads TGCAGTGCTTTGGACAGTAATTCACCCCTCCACTTT. Amino acids: CSALDSNSPLHF. This chain joins TRBV20-1 and TRBJ1-6; D may be TRBD1 (6 bases). The CDR3 loop spans 12 amino acids. Trimming shortened V by 5 bases and J by 6 bases, and 8 bases separated the two germline ends. Germline V gives CDR1 DFQATT, CDR2 SNEGSKA (reference sequence).

This clonotype was seen a handful of times. The junction does not match germline at one end; this may be a read error. The rearrangement uses TRBV5-8 and TRBJ1-2; 7 nucleotides match TRBD1. CDR1 is SGHTS, CDR2 YDEGEE, per germline. The CDR3 has 14 residues. CDR3 loop: CPSSPTGRVEGYTF. CDR3 bases: TGTCCCAGCAGCCCGACAGGGAGGGTAGAAGGCTACACCTTC.

This clonotype was observed many times. The CDR3 loop reads CSASRRLAGSDQFF. As DNA, the CDR3 is TGCAGTGCTAGTCGCCGGCTAGCGGGATCAGACCAGTTCTTC. The chain uses TRBV20-1 and TRBJ2-1; 9 bases are shared with TRBD2. The germline CDR1 and CDR2 sequences are DFQATT and SNEGSKA (reference sequence). This CDR3 has 14 residues. With V trimmed by 3 bases and J by 13 bases, 13 bases remained unmatched.

In this sample, this clonotype turned up many times. The rearrangement joins TRBV9 to TRBJ2-2; 12 bases line up with TRBD2. The trim removed 3 bases at V and 0 bases at J, leaving 0 bases unmatched. The CDR3 has 16 amino acids. CDR1 is SGDLS, CDR2 YYNGEE, per germline. In DNA, the CDR3 is TGTGCCAGCAGCGGACTAGCGGGAGCGAACACCGGGGAGCTGTTTTTT. Translated: CASSGLAGANTGELFF.

In its sample, this clonotype was seen a few times. V and J are TRBV7-2 and TRBJ2-7; TRBD2 aligns across 7 bases. Germline CDR1 reads SGHTA; CDR2 reads FQGNSA. The V gene end was trimmed by 5 bases and the J gene end by 2 bases; junction bases not matched to a gene: 15. The CDR3 has 17 amino acids. For the CDR3, the DNA is TGTGCCAGCAGCCCGGTGGGGCTAGCGGCGGGAGCCTACGAGCAGTACTTC. This gives the protein CASSPVGLAAGAYEQYF.

The chain carries TRBV7-2 and TRBJ2-3; weak D call: TRBD2 (6 bases). This CDR3 has 17 amino acids. Germline CDR1 and CDR2: SGHTA and FQGNSA. Trimming pared 1 base from V and 2 bases from J, leaving 16 bases between. The CDR3 region is CASSLGSGLASTDTQYF. The CDR3, as DNA: TGTGCCAGCAGCTTAGGCTCTGGCCTAGCGTCCACAGATACGCAGTATTTT.

This clonotype was seen ten or more times. The rearrangement links TRBV3-1 to TRBJ2-3; TRBD2 agrees at 12 bases. CDR1 is LGHDT and CDR2 is YNNKEL in the germline V gene (reference sequence). The J segment lost 2 bases and the V segment lost 5 bases, leaving 8 bases of the junction unmatched. This CDR3 contains 17 residues. In DNA form, the CDR3 reads TGTGCCAGCAGCTCCCGACTAGCGGGAGAGGACACAGATACGCAGTATTTT. Protein: CASSSRLAGEDTDTQYF.

The chain has TRBV30 and TRBJ1-2; D uncertain. The CDR3 is made up of 12 amino acids. V was shortened by 0 bases and J by 6 bases, with 8 bases between the two germline ends. CDR1 and CDR2 (germline): GTSNPN, SVGIG (reference sequence). The CDR3 spells CAWSVLGNGYTF. The DNA for the CDR3 is TGTGCCTGGAGTGTACTTGGGAATGGCTACACCTTC.

This clonotype has just a few counts. J is TRBJ2-1 and V is TRBV3-1, with 12 nucleotides matching TRBD2. This CDR3 contains 16 residues. Per the germline V gene, CDR1 is LGHDT and CDR2 is YNNKEL (reference sequence). V lost 4 bases, J lost 9 bases, and 10 bases stayed unmatched. For the CDR3, the DNA is TGTGCCAGCAGCCCCGCCCCTAGCGGGAGGGCAGGTGAGCAGTTCTTC. Translated, it gives CASSPAPSGRAGEQFF.

In the case of this clonotype: A much more abundant neighbour one base away suggests this may be a read error. The chain joins TRBV5-1 to TRBJ2-3; tentatively, D is TRBD1 (6 bases). The germline CDR1 and CDR2 sequences are SGHRS and YFSETQ. The CDR3 is 15 residues long. CDR3 loop: CTSSIQGSSTDTQYF. The CDR3 region has the DNA TGCACCAGCAGCATACAGGGCTCTAGCACAGATACGCAGTATTTT. The full variable domain, rest sourced from reference TRBV5-1 and TRBJ2-3, is KAGVTQTPRYLIKTRGQQVTLSCSPISGHRSVSWYQQTPGQGLQFLFEYFSETQRNKGNFPGRFSGRQFSNSRSEMNVSTLELGDSALYLCTSSIQGSSTDTQYFGPGTRLTVL.

This clonotype has a count of ten or more. This chain joins TRBV7-9 and TRBJ2-7; D might be TRBD2 (6 bases). Trimming shortened V by 6 bases and J by 2 bases, and 17 bases separated the two germline ends. Germline V gene sequence: CDR1 SEHNR, CDR2 FQNEAQ (reference sequence). This CDR3 region has 15 residues. The DNA of the CDR3 is TGTGCCAGCAGTCCCGGGACTTCTTCCGCCTACGAGCAGTACTTC. This gives the protein CASSPGTSSAYEQYF.

The sample holds many counts of this clonotype. The chain carries TRBV10-3 and TRBJ2-7; D not certain. This CDR3 has 14 amino acids. CDR1 is ENHRY and CDR2 is SYGVKD in the germline V gene. V lost 4 bases to trimming and J lost 0 bases, with 10 bases between them. The CDR3 here is CAISVGTASYEQYF. For the CDR3, the DNA is TGTGCCATCAGTGTTGGAACTGCCTCCTACGAGCAGTACTTC.

This clonotype was recorded many times. CDR3 protein: CSARGLQRGYGYTF. CDR3 nucleotides: TGCAGTGCCCGGGGACTCCAAAGGGGCTATGGCTACACCTTC. This chain links TRBV20-1 with TRBJ1-2; D possibly corresponds to TRBD1 (5 bases). Trimming took 6 bases from V and 4 from J, leaving 18 bases between them. The germline V gene has CDR1 DFQATT and CDR2 SNEGSKA (reference sequence). The CDR3 is 14 amino acids.

The chain employs TRBV28 and TRBJ2-7; tentative D call: TRBD2 (5 bases). V was pared by 1 base and J by 7 bases, with 20 bases between. The CDR3 contains 16 residues. Germline V CDR1 and CDR2: MDHEN, SYDVKM. The CDR3 spells CASSLFDGGIVREQYF. The DNA for the CDR3 is TGTGCCAGCAGTTTATTCGATGGAGGAATAGTCCGGGAGCAGTACTTC.

This clonotype was observed many times. CDR3 protein: CASSLVGWNTEAFF. The CDR3 DNA reads as TGCGCCAGCAGCTTGGTAGGGTGGAACACTGAAGCTTTCTTT. The V and J genes are TRBV5-1 and TRBJ1-1; no reliable D call. This CDR3 has 14 residues. CDR1 SGHRS and CDR2 YFSETQ come from the germline V gene. Trimming stripped 0 bases from V and 1 base from J, with 7 bases between.

In its sample, this clonotype was seen many times. The gene calls are TRBV27 and TRBJ1-2; D unresolved. Per germline, CDR1 MNHEY and CDR2 SMNVEV (reference sequence). This CDR3 is 13 amino acids long. V was clipped by 3 bases and J by 2 bases, with 7 bases between them. CDR3 sequence (DNA): TGTGCCAGCAGTTTTGGCAGGAACTATGGCTACACCTTC. As protein: CASSFGRNYGYTF.

This clonotype came up many times. The rearrangement joins TRBV5-1 to TRBJ2-7, with 11 bases lining up with TRBD2. The CDR3 consists of 17 residues. Germline assignment: CDR1 SGHRS and CDR2 YFSETQ. Unmatched junction bases numbered 10, after V lost 1 base and J lost 4 bases. The CDR3, as DNA: TGCGCCAGCAGCTTGTATCTAGCGGGAGGTATCCCTTACGAGCAGTACTTC. Its translation is CASSLYLAGGIPYEQYF.

As to this clonotype: A much larger clone is a single base away; this may be a read error. This chain links TRBV28 with TRBJ2-6; the D gene is possibly TRBD1 (6 bases). This CDR3 region has 13 residues. The germline gives CDR1 MDHEN, CDR2 SYDVKM. The CDR3, as DNA: TGTGCCAGCAGTGGACAGCCCTCCAACGCCCTGACTTTC. It codes for CASSGQPSNALTF.

The J gene is TRBJ2-5, the V gene TRBV12-3 or TRBV12-4, with D hard to call. The CDR3 has 15 residues. Trimming left V 2 bases short and J 4 bases short, with 14 bases between. CDR3: CASSLSASDLETQYF. The CDR3 DNA follows: TGTGCCAGCAGTTTATCGGCCTCCGATCTAGAGACCCAGTACTTC.

Ten or more counts support this clonotype. The CDR3 here is CASSSRSAGGRYTGELFF. The CDR3 region has the DNA TGTGCCAGCAGCTCCAGGTCAGCGGGAGGGCGTTACACCGGGGAGCTGTTTTTT. The chain uses TRBV7-6 and TRBJ2-2; 10 nucleotides align to TRBD2. The V gene's germline CDR1 is SGHVS and CDR2 FNYEAQ. The trim removed 4 bases at V and 3 bases at J, leaving 11 bases unmatched. The CDR3 has 18 amino acids.

Comment on this clonotype: One base away lies a much larger clone, so this may be a sequencing read error. V and J are TRBV5-1 and TRBJ2-1; D is perhaps TRBD1 (6 bases). The V gene's germline CDR1 is SGHRS and CDR2 YFSETQ. The CDR3 runs 17 residues. V shed 1 base and J shed 6 bases, with 20 bases lying between them. The DNA of the CDR3 is TGCGCCAGCAGCTTGTCCGGCAGGGGTATCATTGGCAATGAGCAGTTCTTC. This translates into CASSLSGRGIIGNEQFF.

Points on this clonotype: The junction departs from the called germline gene at one end, perhaps through a read error. The chain is built from TRBV12-3 or TRBV12-4 and TRBJ2-6; 7 bases agree with TRBD1. The CDR3 loop spans 19 amino acids. CDR3 residues: CTSCLVYIGGIGGANVLTF. The CDR3 DNA sequence: TGTACCAGCTGTTTAGTTTACATAGGGGGCATCGGTGGGGCCAACGTCCTGACTTTC.

At least ten counts were recorded for this clonotype. The rearrangement joins TRBV7-9 to TRBJ2-5, with 8 bases identical to TRBD1. This CDR3 has 16 amino acids. V lost 3 bases to trimming and J lost 4 bases; unmatched junction nucleotides: 10. CDR1 is SEHNR, CDR2 FQNEAQ, per germline (reference sequence). Here the CDR3 reads CASSFGIGQGRETQYF. The CDR3 coding sequence is TGTGCCAGCAGCTTCGGAATCGGACAGGGAAGAGAGACCCAGTACTTC.